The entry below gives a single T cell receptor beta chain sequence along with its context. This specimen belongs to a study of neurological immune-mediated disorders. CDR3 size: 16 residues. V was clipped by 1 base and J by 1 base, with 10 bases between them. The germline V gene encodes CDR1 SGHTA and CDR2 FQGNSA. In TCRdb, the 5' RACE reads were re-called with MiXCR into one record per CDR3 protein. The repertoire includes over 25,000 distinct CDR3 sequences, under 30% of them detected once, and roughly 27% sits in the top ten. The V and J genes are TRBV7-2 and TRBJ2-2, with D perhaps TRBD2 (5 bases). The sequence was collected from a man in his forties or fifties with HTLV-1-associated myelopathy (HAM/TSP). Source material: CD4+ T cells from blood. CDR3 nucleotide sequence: TGTGCCAGCAGCTTAGTTTCGGGAAAGAACACCGGGGAGCTGTTTTTT. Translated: CASSLVSGKNTGELFF.